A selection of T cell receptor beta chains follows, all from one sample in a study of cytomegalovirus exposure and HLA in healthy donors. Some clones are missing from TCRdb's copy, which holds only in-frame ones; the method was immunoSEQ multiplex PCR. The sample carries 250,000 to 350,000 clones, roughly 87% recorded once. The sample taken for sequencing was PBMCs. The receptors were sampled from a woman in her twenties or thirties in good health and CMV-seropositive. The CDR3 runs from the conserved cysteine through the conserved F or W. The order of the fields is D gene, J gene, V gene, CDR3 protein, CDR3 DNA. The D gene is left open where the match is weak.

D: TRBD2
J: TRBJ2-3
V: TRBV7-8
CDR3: CASSLEPLYSGRTDTQYF
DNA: TGTGCCAGCAGCTTAGAGCCCTTGTATAGCGGGCGCACAGATACGCAGTATTTT

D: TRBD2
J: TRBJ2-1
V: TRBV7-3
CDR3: CASSPTGTSYNEQFF
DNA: TGTGCCAGCAGCCCGACCGGGACTAGCTACAATGAGCAGTTCTTC

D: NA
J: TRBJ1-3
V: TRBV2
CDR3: CASSVEQGYGNTIYF
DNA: TGTGCCAGCAGCGTGGAACAGGGCTACGGAAACACCATATATTTT

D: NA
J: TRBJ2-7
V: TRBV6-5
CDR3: CASSYSGDESYEQYF
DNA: TGTGCCAGCAGTTACTCTGGGGATGAGTCCTACGAGCAGTACTTC

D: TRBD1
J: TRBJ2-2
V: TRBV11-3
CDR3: CASSKEQGSGELFF
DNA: TGTGCCAGCAGCAAAGAACAGGGGAGCGGGGAGCTGTTTTTT

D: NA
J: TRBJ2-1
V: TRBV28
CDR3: CASSLRGWQFF
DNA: TGTGCCAGCAGTTTACGGGGTTGGCAGTTCTTC

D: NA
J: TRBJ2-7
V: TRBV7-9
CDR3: CASSLAGGYEQYF
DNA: TGTGCCAGCAGCTTAGCTGGGGGCTACGAGCAGTACTTC

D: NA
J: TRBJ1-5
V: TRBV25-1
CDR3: CASSEGNQPQHF
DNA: TGTGCCAGCAGTGAGGGCAATCAGCCCCAGCATTTT

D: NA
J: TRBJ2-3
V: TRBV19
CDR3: CASSISQGYSTDTQYF
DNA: TGTGCCAGTAGTATTAGCCAGGGGTACAGCACAGATACGCAGTATTTT

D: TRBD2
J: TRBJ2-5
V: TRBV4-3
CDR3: CASSQVGLAGVQETQYF
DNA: TGCGCCAGCAGCCAGGTGGGACTAGCGGGGGTCCAAGAGACCCAGTACTTC